This entry concerns a single TCR beta chain. The table came from immunoSEQ multiplex PCR; TCRdb's copy has only in-frame clones and leaves some out. The table has around 63,000 clones, roughly 76% seen once. The data stem from a study of PD-L1 blockade in urothelial cancer. Time point meaning: pretreatment peripheral blood. The source is a man between 65 and 85 years old with urothelial cancer. Sequences were derived from PBMCs, sampled around atezolizumab (anti-PD-L1) treatment.

The CDR3 DNA is TGTGCCAGCAGATCGGGACTAGCGGAGCAGTTCTTC. This sequence encodes CASRSGLAEQFF. The chain has TRBV6-5 and TRBJ2-1, with 10 bases aligning to TRBD2. V lost 6 bases to trimming and J lost 10 bases; unmatched junction nucleotides: 3. CDR3 size: 12 residues. From germline, CDR1 is MNHEY and CDR2 SVGAGI.